This TCR beta chain was sequenced during a study of cytomegalovirus exposure and HLA in healthy donors. Findings and limits, study-wide: While the bulk of TCR sequences proved rare, some public TCRs turned up in many donors.

Measured with immunoSEQ multiplex PCR; TCRdb has only the in-frame clones, and not every one. This table has 55,000 to 65,000 clones, roughly nine tenths appearing once. Germline CDR1 and CDR2: SQVTM and ANQGSEA. This CDR3 comprises 13 residues. The V and J ends lost 7 bases and 7 bases, in that order; junction bases with no gene match: 6. Remarks on this clone: Its antigen is still unknown.

The specimen was PBMCs. This sequence was found in a man aged 18 to 35 in good health and CMV-seronegative. The V and J genes are TRBV29-1 and TRBJ2-4; 11 bases match TRBD2. CDR3 nucleotides: TGCAGCGGGACACTAGCGGGAGCGAACATTCAGTACTTC. Amino acid sequence: CSGTLAGANIQYF.